This record concerns one T cell receptor (beta chain) sequence. This clone was seen only once. The antigen it recognizes is unknown. No base quality values were provided; no much bigger clone lies one nucleotide off. These data come from a study of T cell responses to AZD1222 COVID-19 vaccine (dated by TCRdb to the early 2020s). Regarding the research as a whole: AZD1222 recipients whose second dose came at about 4 weeks and those whose second dose came at about 12 weeks were combined into one group, since spike-specific TCR depth and breadth did not differ between the two schedules. A total of more than 230 trial participants underwent TCR sequencing, of whom about 210 had received two doses of AZD1222 and approximately 26 had received two doses of the MenACWY control vaccine. Trial participants were enrolled by age into subgroups of 18-55, 56-69 and 70-plus years, and around 150, 28 and 57 TCR-sequenced participants, respectively, were included in these subgroups.

The sample's time point label, decoded: baseline before first vaccination. Vaccinee samples were obtained from the UK trials COV001 and COV002, which included a single-blind randomized controlled phase 2/3 trial of AZD1222 (ChAdOx1 nCoV-19) in healthy adults. For TCRbeta chain sequencing, PBMC samples were collected from trial participants at day 0 and at day 28 after the second dose. The CDR3 regions of human TCRbeta chains were analyzed by immunosequencing. As for the authors' bioinformatics: Repertoire TCRs were checked for matches against a reference library of SARS-CoV-2-specific TCRs that had been generated using the MIRA antigen-specificity platform. Breadth was defined as the fraction of unique TCRs that were SARS-CoV-2-associated. Depth was defined as the fraction of total T cells that were SARS-CoV-2-associated. Using the MIRA data, each spike-specific TCR was assigned both to the spike region to which the TCR was reactive and to a CD4 or CD8 class. Log10-transformed breadth and depth values were compared by one-way ANOVA with Sidak's multiple comparisons tests. TCRdb took over this immuneACCESS table, retaining in-frame rearrangements with V and J assigned. Such tables are incomplete; in checked studies, under half of the missing clones stem from an unresolved V gene, and the remainder is unexplained. V, J and clone size are taken as reported in that table, and D and trimming were inferred from the DNA itself. Within this sample are about 140,000 clones, with around 90% of them counted one time only. The ten largest clones represent 1.9% of the sample.

Broader findings and caveats from the paper: Reportedly, almost half of the unique spike-specific TCRs recognized epitopes lying outside the regions that are mutated in the B.1.351 and B.1.1.7 variants. Most participants were white British and females outnumbered males, and the authors suggested that clonal diversity may have been underestimated. In the small 56-69-year group, the increase in depth fell short of significance, most likely because of low power. Because no samples from the day 14 peak response were available, repertoires could be characterized only after the peak T cell response. After two AZD1222 doses, both the breadth and the depth of spike-specific TCRs were significantly higher than at day 0 and than in MenACWY recipients. The vaccine-associated CD4 TCRs covered the entire spike protein, and the dominant responses fell in regions 160-218 and 743-854. Conclusions about previously exposed vaccinees are limited because only six or seven AZD1222 recipients were SARS-CoV-2 seropositive at baseline.

Ends trimmed: V by 9 bases, J by 4 bases; bases unmatched to a gene: 11. Reading the germline V gene (reference sequence) gives CDR1 LNHDA and CDR2 SQIVND. Measured from the cysteine to the phenylalanine, the CDR3 is 15 residues long. The DNA shown is the 45-base CDR3, in frame from base 1. This clonotype originated in an adult in good health. The chain joins TRBV19 to TRBJ2-1; TRBD2 fits 8 bases in the junction. This specimen was peripheral blood, taken on day 0 of AZD1222 vaccination. The CDR3 protein is CASMRGIAGYNEQFF. The DNA reads as follows: TGTGCCAGCATGAGGGGGATAGCGGGGTACAATGAGCAGTTCTTC.